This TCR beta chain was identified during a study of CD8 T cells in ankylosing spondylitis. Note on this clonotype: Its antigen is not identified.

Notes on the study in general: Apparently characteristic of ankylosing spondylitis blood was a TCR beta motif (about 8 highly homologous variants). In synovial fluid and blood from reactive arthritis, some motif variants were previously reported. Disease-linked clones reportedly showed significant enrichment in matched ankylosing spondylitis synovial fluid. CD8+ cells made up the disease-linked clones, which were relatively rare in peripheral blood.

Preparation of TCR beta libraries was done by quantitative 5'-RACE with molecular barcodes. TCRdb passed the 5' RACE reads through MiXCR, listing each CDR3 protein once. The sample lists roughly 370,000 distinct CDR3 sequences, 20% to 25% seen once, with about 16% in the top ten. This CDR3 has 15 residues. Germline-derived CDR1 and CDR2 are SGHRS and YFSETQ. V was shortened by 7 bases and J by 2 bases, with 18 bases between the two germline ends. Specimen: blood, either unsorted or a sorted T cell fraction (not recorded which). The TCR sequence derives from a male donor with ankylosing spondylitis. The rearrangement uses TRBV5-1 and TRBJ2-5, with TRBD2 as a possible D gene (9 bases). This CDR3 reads CASSRGLAGQETQYF. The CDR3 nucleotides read TGCGCCAGCTCCAGGGGGCTAGCGGGACAAGAGACCCAGTACTTC.